This T cell receptor (beta chain) was sequenced in a study of ipilimumab plus nivolumab after autologous stem cell transplantation. Study as a whole: The DLBCL cohort had primary refractory and relapsed disease, with 18-month progression-free survival of approximately 87% and 28%.

Only in-frame clones appear in the TCRdb table, and some are missing; sequencing was by immunoSEQ multiplex PCR. The sample has tens of thousands of clones; 75% to 85% are singletons. General observations from the study: Authors suggest TCR repertoire, Treg phenotype and gut microbiota support further study.

Checkpoint therapy with ipilimumab 1 mg/kg began 14 to 28 days after transplant. Through week 26, nivolumab 3 mg/kg IV was given weeks 1, 4, 7, 10, then biweekly. Trimming removed 2 bases from V and 4 bases from J; junction bases left unmatched: 4. Germline lookup yields CDR1 SGHRS and CDR2 YFSETQ. The CDR3 sequence is 14 residues long. Only one count was recorded for this clone. Its antigen remains unknown. V usage is TRBV5-1 and J usage is TRBJ2-3, with 7 bases lining up with TRBD2. The sequences come from PBMCs, collected in a trial of ipilimumab plus nivolumab as post-transplant consolidation. The TCR was taken from a male donor with diffuse large B-cell lymphoma. The CDR3 region is CASSLKTSPDTQYF. As DNA, the CDR3 is TGCGCCAGCAGCTTAAAGACTAGCCCAGATACGCAGTATTTT. Filled out from reference TRBV5-1 and TRBJ2-3, the complete variable domain reads KAGVTQTPRYLIKTRGQQVTLSCSPISGHRSVSWYQQTPGQGLQFLFEYFSETQRNKGNFPGRFSGRQFSNSRSEMNVSTLELGDSALYLCASSLKTSPDTQYFGPGTRLTVL.